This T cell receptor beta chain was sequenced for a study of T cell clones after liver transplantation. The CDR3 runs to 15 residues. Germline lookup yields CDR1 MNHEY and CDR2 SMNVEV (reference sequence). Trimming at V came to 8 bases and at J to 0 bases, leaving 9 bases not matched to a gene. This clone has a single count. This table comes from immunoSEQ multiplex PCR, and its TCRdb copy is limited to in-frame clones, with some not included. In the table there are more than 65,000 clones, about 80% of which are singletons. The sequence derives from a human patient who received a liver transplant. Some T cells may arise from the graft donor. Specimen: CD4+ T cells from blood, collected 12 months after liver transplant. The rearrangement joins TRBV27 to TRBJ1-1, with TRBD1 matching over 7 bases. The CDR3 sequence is CASRSFGTVNTEAFF. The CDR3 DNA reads TGTGCCAGCCGATCATTCGGGACAGTGAACACTGAAGCTTTCTTT.